Below, 21 T cell receptor beta chains from the same sample are listed, as sequenced in a study of OX40 agonist ivuxolimab in advanced cancers. The method was immunoSEQ multiplex PCR; TCRdb's version includes in-frame clones alone and lacks a portion of them. The sample has approximately 61,000 clones, 87% seen once. Sequenced here: CD4+ or CD8+ T cells sorted from blood, sampled in a trial of the OX40 agonist ivuxolimab. The receptors stem from an adult with an advanced solid tumor such as melanoma, head and neck, liver or kidney cancer.

This sequence joins TRBV4-3 and TRBJ2-7; the D call may be TRBD1 or TRBD2 (5 bases each). In germline, CDR1 is LGHNA, CDR2 YSLEER. V gave up 0 bases and J gave up 5 bases, with 32 bases separating them. The CDR3 is 21 residues long. This CDR3 is CASSQDHGRGPFKTRGDEQYF. The CDR3 DNA sequence: TGCGCCAGCAGCCAAGATCACGGTCGGGGACCCTTTAAGACAAGAGGAGACGAGCAGTACTTC.

A note on this clone: Other DNA sequences within the sample encode an identical CDR3. The rearrangement links TRBV7-9 to TRBJ1-1; perhaps TRBD1 as D (5 bases). The ends were cut back, 3 bases at V and 2 bases at J, with 10 bases in the middle. This CDR3 contains 14 residues. Germline V gene data show CDR1 as SEHNR and CDR2 as FQNEAQ (reference sequence). The CDR3 region is CASSLTGGNTEAFF. The CDR3 nucleotides are TGTGCCAGCAGCTTGACGGGGGGAAACACTGAAGCTTTCTTT.

This clone was detected only a few times. The chain has TRBV11-2 and TRBJ2-7; D unresolved. CDR1 SGHAT and CDR2 FQNNGV come from the germline V gene. The CDR3 has 13 amino acids. Trimming left V 6 bases short and J 0 bases short, with 9 bases between. In DNA form, the CDR3 reads TGTGCCAGCAGATTGGAGACCTCCTACGAGCAGTACTTC. Residues: CASRLETSYEQYF. The variable domain in full, completed from reference TRBV11-2 and TRBJ2-7, reads EAGVAQSPRYKIIEKRQSVAFWCNPISGHATLYWYQQILGQGPKLLIQFQNNGVVDDSQLPKDRFSAERLKGVDSTLKIQPAKLEDSAVYLCASRLETSYEQYFGPGTRLTVT.

The J gene is TRBJ2-1, the V gene TRBV6-5; maybe TRBD2 (6 bases). Germline lookup yields CDR1 MNHEY and CDR2 SVGAGI. The CDR3 loop spans 15 amino acids. The V end lost 8 bases, the J end lost 5 bases, and 19 bases lay between the germline ends. The CDR3 region has the DNA TGTGCCAGCTTACCACTAGGCGGGGCAAACAATGAGCAGTTCTTC. This sequence encodes CASLPLGGANNEQFF.

The rearrangement joins TRBV6-5 to TRBJ2-7, with no clear D. Trimming removed 0 bases at V and 7 bases at J, with 4 bases between. The CDR3 runs to 11 residues. Germline CDR1 reads MNHEY; CDR2 reads SVGAGI. CDR3 protein: CASSYSGEQYF. CDR3 in DNA: TGTGCCAGCAGTTACTCGGGGGAGCAGTACTTC.

The rearrangement uses TRBV6-1 and TRBJ2-2; 10 nucleotides match TRBD1. From germline, CDR1 is MNHNS and CDR2 SASEGT. The V gene end was trimmed by 6 bases and the J gene end by 7 bases; junction bases not matched to a gene: 2. The CDR3 sequence is 13 residues long. The CDR3, as DNA: TGTGCCAGCAGGACAGGGGGCGGCGGGGAGCTGTTTTTT. It translates to CASRTGGGGELFF.

The chain combines TRBV7-3 with TRBJ2-7; 7 positions agree with TRBD1. This CDR3 has 15 amino acids. Germline V lookup: CDR1 SGHTA, CDR2 FQGTGA. The V gene end was trimmed by 4 bases and the J gene end by 4 bases; junction bases not matched to a gene: 10. CDR3 coding DNA: TGTGCCAGCAGCTCCACAGGGGCAAGTATTTACGAGCAGTACTTC. Translated, it gives CASSSTGASIYEQYF.

This chain links TRBV5-6 with TRBJ2-1; 7 bases match TRBD2. Germline CDR1 SGHDT, CDR2 YYEEEE. This CDR3 has 15 residues. V shed 0 bases and J 4 bases; nucleotides not matched to a gene: 4. CDR3 loop: CASSLGLADYNEQFF. The CDR3, as DNA: TGTGCCAGCAGCTTGGGCCTAGCGGATTACAATGAGCAGTTCTTC. The whole variable domain, filled in from reference TRBV5-6 and TRBJ2-1, reads DAGVTQSPTHLIKTRGQQVTLRCSPKSGHDTVSWYQQALGQGPQFIFQYYEEEERQRGNFPDRFSGHQFPNYSSELNVNALLLGDSALYLCASSLGLADYNEQFFGPGTRLTVL.

This clone was found once. CDR3 loop: CAIGQGSLSNQPQHF. DNA for the CDR3: TGTGCCATTGGACAGGGTTCCTTGAGCAATCAGCCCCAGCATTTT. The chain joins TRBV19 to TRBJ1-5; TRBD1 matches 8 bases. This CDR3 is built from 15 residues. The V segment lost 10 bases and the J segment 1 base; nucleotides outside the gene matches: 9. Looked up from germline, CDR1 is LNHDA and CDR2 is SQIVND (reference sequence).

There are a few counts of this clone. The rearrangement joins TRBV28 to TRBJ1-5; D unclear. The V end was cut by 2 bases, the J end by 1 base, with 3 bases between. From germline, CDR1 is MDHEN and CDR2 SYDVKM. The CDR3 sequence is 13 residues long. The CDR3 DNA sequence: TGTGCCAGCAGTTTAGACAGCAATCAGCCCCAGCATTTT. Translation gives CASSLDSNQPQHF.

This clone was picked up a small number of times. CDR3 sequence (DNA): TGTGCCAGCAGCAATAGCGGGGGGTACAGCGGGAATGAGCAGTTCTTC. Its protein is CASSNSGGYSGNEQFF. The rearrangement links TRBV7-9 to TRBJ2-1; 10 bases are a match to TRBD2. The V segment lost 5 bases and the J segment 7 bases; nucleotides outside the gene matches: 11. This CDR3 contains 16 residues. Germline CDR1 and CDR2: SEHNR and FQNEAQ (reference sequence).

The J gene is TRBJ2-7, the V gene TRBV11-3; TRBD2 might be the D (5 bases). CDR1 is SGHNT and CDR2 is YENEEA in the germline V gene. The CDR3 totals 14 residues. V was pared by 6 bases and J by 3 bases, with 15 bases between. The CDR3 spells CASRGRPWGYEQYF. Here the CDR3 DNA reads TGTGCCAGCAGGGGGAGACCCTGGGGCTACGAGCAGTACTTC.

The gene calls are TRBV30 and TRBJ2-1, with 13 bases that match TRBD2. The CDR3 length is 15 residues. Trimming at V came to 2 bases and at J to 9 bases, leaving 7 bases not matched to a gene. The germline V gene encodes CDR1 GTSNPN and CDR2 SVGIG (reference sequence). CDR3 in DNA: TGTGCCTGGAGTCGGACTAGCGGGAGAGGAGGTGAGCAGTTCTTC. Translated, it gives CAWSRTSGRGGEQFF. Drawing the rest from reference TRBV30 and TRBJ2-1, the complete variable domain is SQTIHQWPATLVQPVGSPLSLECTVEGTSNPNLYWYRQAAGRGLQLLFYSVGIGQISSEVPQNLSASRPQDRQFILSSKKLLLSDSGFYLCAWSRTSGRGGEQFFGPGTRLTVL.

This chain joins TRBV5-4 and TRBJ2-1, with TRBD1 matching over 9 bases. The CDR3 is 15 residues long. Germline V gene sequence: CDR1 SGHNT, CDR2 YYREEE (reference sequence). After removal of 1 base from V and 5 bases from J, the junction contained 4 bases not matched to a gene. This CDR3 reads CASSLFRDRDNEQFF. CDR3 nucleotide sequence: TGTGCCAGCAGCTTGTTTAGGGACAGGGACAATGAGCAGTTCTTC.

This sequence joins TRBV29-1 and TRBJ2-2, with D tentatively TRBD2 (5 bases). The V end was cut by 7 bases, the J end by 0 bases, with 12 bases between. Per the germline V gene, CDR1 is SQVTM and CDR2 is ANQGSEA. The CDR3 spans 14 residues. The CDR3 bases are TGCAGCGCCGAGGGTACAGCGAACACCGGGGAGCTGTTTTTT. Translating it yields CSAEGTANTGELFF.

The chain employs TRBV4-2 and TRBJ2-7; 9 bases line up with TRBD1. The CDR3 loop spans 15 amino acids. The germline gives CDR1 LGHNA, CDR2 YNFKEQ. V was pared by 4 bases and J by 3 bases, with 7 bases of the junction left unmatched. As DNA, the CDR3 is TGTGCCAGCAGCCCGATGACAGGGGGGGACTACGAGCAGTACTTC. This gives the protein CASSPMTGGDYEQYF.

This rearrangement joins TRBV5-1 to TRBJ2-6; D is tentatively TRBD1 or TRBD2 (6 bases each). Per the germline V gene, CDR1 is SGHRS and CDR2 is YFSETQ. The length of the CDR3 is 15 residues. V was pared by 5 bases and J by 2 bases, with 11 bases between. Here the CDR3 reads CASRRGGTGANVLTF. The CDR3 coding sequence is TGCGCCAGCAGGAGAGGGGGGACTGGGGCCAACGTCCTGACTTTC. Full variable domain (rest looked up from reference TRBV5-1 and TRBJ2-6): KAGVTQTPRYLIKTRGQQVTLSCSPISGHRSVSWYQQTPGQGLQFLFEYFSETQRNKGNFPGRFSGRQFSNSRSEMNVSTLELGDSALYLCASRRGGTGANVLTFGAGSRLTVL.

This rearrangement joins TRBV9 to TRBJ1-2; TRBD1 aligns across 11 bases. After removal of 0 bases from V and 2 bases from J, the junction contained 0 bases not matched to a gene. Germline CDR1 and CDR2: SGDLS and YYNGEE. This CDR3 region has 15 residues. DNA of the CDR3: TGTGCCAGCAGCGTAGGGACAGGGGGCAACTATGGCTACACCTTC. Encoded protein: CASSVGTGGNYGYTF.

The V call is TRBV19, the J call TRBJ2-2; TRBD1 matches 8 bases. This CDR3 contains 14 residues. J lost 9 bases, V lost 7 bases, and 10 bases had no gene match. Germline CDR1 is LNHDA and CDR2 is SQIVND (reference sequence). The CDR3: CASTKTGARRELFF. CDR3 nucleotide sequence: TGTGCCAGTACTAAGACAGGGGCCAGGAGGGAGCTGTTTTTT.

This chain connects TRBV7-9 to TRBJ2-7, with D unclear. The CDR3 extends over 11 amino acids. The germline V gene has CDR1 SEHNR and CDR2 FQNEAQ (reference sequence). V lost 1 base, J lost 9 bases, and 7 bases lay in between. The CDR3 bases are TGTGCCAGCAGCTTAGATTTGGTGCAGTACTTC. Translated, it gives CASSLDLVQYF.

This clone showed up just once. The rearrangement joins TRBV4-1 to TRBJ2-7; no clear D. Trimming took 6 bases from V and 3 from J, leaving 12 bases between them. Germline CDR1 reads MGHRA; CDR2 reads YSYEKL. This CDR3 spans 13 amino acids. For the CDR3, the DNA is TGCGCCAGCAGTTACGACATTGTCTACGAGCAGTACTTC. The encoded protein is CASSYDIVYEQYF.